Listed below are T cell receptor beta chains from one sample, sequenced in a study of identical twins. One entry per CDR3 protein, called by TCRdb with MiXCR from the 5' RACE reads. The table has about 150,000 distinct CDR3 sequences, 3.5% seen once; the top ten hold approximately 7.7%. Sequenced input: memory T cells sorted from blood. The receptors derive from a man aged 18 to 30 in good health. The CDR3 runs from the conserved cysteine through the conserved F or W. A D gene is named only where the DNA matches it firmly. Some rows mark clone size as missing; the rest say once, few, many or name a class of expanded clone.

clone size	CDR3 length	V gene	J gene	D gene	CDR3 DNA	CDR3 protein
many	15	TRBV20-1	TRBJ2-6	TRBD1	TGCAGTGCACCGGGACAGAGCTCTGGGGCCAACGTCCTGACTTTC	CSAPGQSSGANVLTF
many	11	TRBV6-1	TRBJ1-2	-	TGTGCCACCTCCCGTGGGGAGGGCTACACCTTC	CATSRGEGYTF
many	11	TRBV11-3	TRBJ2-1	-	TGTGCCAGCAGCTTAGCGTTTGAGCAGTTCTTC	CASSLAFEQFF
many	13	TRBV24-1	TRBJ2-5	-	TGTGCCACCAGTGATCCTGCAGGGGAGACCCAGTACTTC	CATSDPAGETQYF
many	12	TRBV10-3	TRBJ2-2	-	TGTGCCCTCAGGGTCCCCACCGGGGAGCTGTTTTTT	CALRVPTGELFF
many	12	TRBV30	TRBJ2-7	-	TGTGCCTCCAGGGGAAGCTCCTACGAGCAGTACTTC	CASRGSSYEQYF
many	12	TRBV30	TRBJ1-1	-	TGTGCCTGGAGTGTACAGTCGGCGGAAGCTTTCTTT	CAWSVQSAEAFF
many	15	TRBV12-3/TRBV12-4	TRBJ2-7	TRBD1	TGTGCCAGCAGTTTCTACAGGGGGGTTGGAGACGAGCAGTACTTC	CASSFYRGVGDEQYF
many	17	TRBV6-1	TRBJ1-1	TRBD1	TGTGCCAGCAGTCCGTGGACAGGCCGTAGGGGTGACACTGAAGCTTTCTTT	CASSPWTGRRGDTEAFF
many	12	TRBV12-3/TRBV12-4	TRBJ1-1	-	TGTGCCAGCAGTCGTACTGGCACTGAAGCTTTCTTT	CASSRTGTEAFF
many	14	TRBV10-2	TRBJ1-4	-	TGCGCCAGCAACCCTGCCGCCACCAATGAAAAACTGTTTTTT	CASNPAATNEKLFF
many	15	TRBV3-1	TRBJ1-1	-	TGTGCCAGCAGCCAAGAGGGGTTCCCGGGAACTGAAGCTTTCTTT	CASSQEGFPGTEAFF
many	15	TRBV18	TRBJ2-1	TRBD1	TGTGCCAGCTCATCGACCTTGGACAGGGTTGATGAGCAGTTCTTC	CASSSTLDRVDEQFF
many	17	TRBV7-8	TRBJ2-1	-	TGTGCCAGCAGCGAGCGTATGGTTGAATGGTTCTACAATGAGCAGTTCTTC	CASSERMVEWFYNEQFF
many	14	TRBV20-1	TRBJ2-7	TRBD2	TGCAGTGCTAGGGCTGGGGGGGGTGCCTACGAGCAGTACTTC	CSARAGGGAYEQYF
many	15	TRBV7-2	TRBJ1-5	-	TGTGCCAGCAGCCCACAGGGTTTCAACAATCAGCCCCAGCATTTT	CASSPQGFNNQPQHF
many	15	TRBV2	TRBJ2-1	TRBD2	TGTGCCAGCAGTCCAGGACTAGCGGGAGGGAATGAGCAGTTCTTC	CASSPGLAGGNEQFF
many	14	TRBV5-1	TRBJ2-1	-	TGCGCCAGCCGGGACACTAGCTCCTACAATGAGCAGTTCTTC	CASRDTSSYNEQFF
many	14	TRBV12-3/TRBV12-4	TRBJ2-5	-	TGTGCCAGCAGCGACCTTGGCAAACAAGAGACCCAGTACTTC	CASSDLGKQETQYF
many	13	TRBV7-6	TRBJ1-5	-	TGTGCCAGCAGCCCTAGGGAGAATCAGCCCCAGCATTTT	CASSPRENQPQHF
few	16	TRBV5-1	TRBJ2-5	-	TGCGCCAGCAGCTTGCAGGGAAGGGGGGGACAAGAGACCCAGTACTTC	CASSLQGRGGQETQYF
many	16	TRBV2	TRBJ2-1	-	TGTGCCAGCAGTGACTTAATTTGGGCGGGATACAATGAGCAGTTCTTC	CASSDLIWAGYNEQFF
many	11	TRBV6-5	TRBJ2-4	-	TGTGCCGTAAAAAAGGGGAACATTCAGTACTTC	CAVKKGNIQYF
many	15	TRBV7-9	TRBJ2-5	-	TGTGCCAGCAGCTTAAGGGGCTCCGACCAAGAGACCCAGTACTTC	CASSLRGSDQETQYF
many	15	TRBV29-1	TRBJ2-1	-	TGCAGCGTTGAAGATCAAGGGACTCCCTCGGATGAGCAGTTCTTC	CSVEDQGTPSDEQFF
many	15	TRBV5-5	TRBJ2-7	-	TGTGCCAGCAGCCTAGTGGCGGGGTTCTCCTACGAGCAGTACTTC	CASSLVAGFSYEQYF
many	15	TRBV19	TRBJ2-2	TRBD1	TGTGCCAGTAACAAGAAGAGGACAGGCCTCGGGGAGCTGTTTTTT	CASNKKRTGLGELFF
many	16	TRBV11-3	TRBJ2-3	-	TGTGCCAGCAGCCTGGAGGGAACTTCCTTCGCGGATACGCAGTATTTT	CASSLEGTSFADTQYF
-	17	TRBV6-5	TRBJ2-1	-	TGTGCCAGCAGTTCTAGGACTAAAAGGCTCTCCTACAATGAGCAGTTCTTC	CASSSRTKRLSYNEQFF
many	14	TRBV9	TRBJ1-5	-	TGTGCCAGCAGCGGGGGACGCAGCAATCAGCCCCAGCATTTT	CASSGGRSNQPQHF
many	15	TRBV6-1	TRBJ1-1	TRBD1	TGTGCCAGCAGAGGACAGGGGGCGGGGGACACTGAAGCTTTCTTT	CASRGQGAGDTEAFF
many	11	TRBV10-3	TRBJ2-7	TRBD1	TGTGCCACCAGGACAGGGTACGAGCAGTACTTC	CATRTGYEQYF
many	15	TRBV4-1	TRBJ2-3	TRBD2	TGCGCCAGCAGCCAAGATCGGACTAGCGCAGATACGCAGTATTTT	CASSQDRTSADTQYF
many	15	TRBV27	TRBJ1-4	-	TGTGCCAGCAGCCCCCTGAACCCTACTTATGAAAAACTGTTTTTT	CASSPLNPTYEKLFF
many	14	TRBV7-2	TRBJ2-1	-	TGTGCCAGCAGCTTAGAAATAGCGGTACCTGAGCAGTTCTTC	CASSLEIAVPEQFF
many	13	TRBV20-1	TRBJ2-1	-	TGCAGTGCTAGTTCGGCCCGAGGGGGTGAGCAGTTCTTC	CSASSARGGEQFF
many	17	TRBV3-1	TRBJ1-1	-	TGTGCCAGCAGCCAAGATCTTGTGTCAGGGTTGAACACTGAAGCTTTCTTT	CASSQDLVSGLNTEAFF
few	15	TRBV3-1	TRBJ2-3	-	TGTGCCAGCAGCCCCTCCGGGTCCTCAGGGGATACGCAGTATTTT	CASSPSGSSGDTQYF
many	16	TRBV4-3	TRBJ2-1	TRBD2	TGCGCCAGCAGCCTGTTTCTCGGGACTAGTTACAATGAGCAGTTCTTC	CASSLFLGTSYNEQFF
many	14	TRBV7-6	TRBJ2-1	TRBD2	TGTGCCAGCAGAGGGACTAGCGGGGTCAATGAGCAGTTCTTC	CASRGTSGVNEQFF
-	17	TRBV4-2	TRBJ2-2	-	TGTGCCAGCAGCCAAGAGAGGTCAGCAGTGAACACCGGGGAGCTGTTTTTT	CASSQERSAVNTGELFF
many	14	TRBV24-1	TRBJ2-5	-	TGTGCCACCAGTGATCCAGGAGAACAAGAGACCCAGTACTTC	CATSDPGEQETQYF
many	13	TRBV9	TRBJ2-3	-	TGTGCCAGCAGCGGAGCCTTCACAGATACGCAGTATTTT	CASSGAFTDTQYF
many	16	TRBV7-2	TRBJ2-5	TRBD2	TGTGCCAGCAAATTTGGGTTCCGCGGGAGCCAAGAGACCCAGTACTTC	CASKFGFRGSQETQYF
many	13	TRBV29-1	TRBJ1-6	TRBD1	TGCAGCGTTGGACAGGGAGAGAATTCACCCCTCCACTTT	CSVGQGENSPLHF
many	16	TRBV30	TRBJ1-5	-	TGTGCCTGGAGTGTGTCGCCTCCATCTCGACATCAGCCCCAGCATTTT	CAWSVSPPSRHQPQHF
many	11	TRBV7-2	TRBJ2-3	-	TGTGCCAGCAGCTTTGGTTATACGCAGTATTTT	CASSFGYTQYF
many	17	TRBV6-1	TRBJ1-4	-	TGTGCCAGCAGTACCAGCCTAAAGGGGGGAGGGAGTGAAAAACTGTTTTTT	CASSTSLKGGGSEKLFF
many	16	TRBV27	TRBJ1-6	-	TGTGCCAGCAGACTCGGGACTCTCTCCTATAATTCACCCCTCCACTTT	CASRLGTLSYNSPLHF
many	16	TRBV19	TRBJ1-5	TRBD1	TGTGCCAGTAGGCCGCTGGGGACAGGGAAGCGTCAGCCCCAGCATTTT	CASRPLGTGKRQPQHF
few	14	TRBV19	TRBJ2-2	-	TGTGCCAGTAGTGTTGTGGGGAACACCGGGGAGCTGTTTTTT	CASSVVGNTGELFF
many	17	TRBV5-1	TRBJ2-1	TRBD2	TGCGCCAGCAGCTCCCCTAGACTAGCGGGGGACTACAATGAGCAGTTCTTC	CASSSPRLAGDYNEQFF